This T cell receptor (beta chain) comes out of a study of shared clonotypes between healthy human individuals (dated by TCRdb to about 2020). Describing the broader study: Two women and a few men aged 18 to 49 years were included in the cohort. For each donor, CD4 naive and CD4 memory were each run on three plates, CD8 naive on two plates, and CD8 memory on one plate. Different laboratories and diverse techniques were used to prepare libraries and sequence TCR repertoires, to increase sequencing depth and limit assay-specific biases. Per donor, leukapheresis produced somewhere between about 0.9 and 9.5 billion PBMCs. To estimate repertoire size and how much clonotypes are shared between individuals, the study performed deep sequencing of blood TCR repertoires from five healthy adults. Overall study outcomes, separate from this receptor: Sampling was limited to blood, and TCR repertoires in tissue likely differ from TCR repertoires in blood. Across a few donors, about 5.2% of naive CD4, approximately 4% of naive CD8, 2% to 2.5% of memory CD4, and 0.4% of memory CD8 clonotypes were shared. Pairwise subsampling led to the expectation that sequencing depth would affect the degree of clonotype sharing among donors. Higher generation probabilities were observed for clonotypes shared by all four sorted-subset donors than for non-shared clonotypes. Naive subsets generally had larger estimated clonotype richness than memory subsets did. Incomplete sequencing was indicated by rarefaction of sorted-subset datasets, despite the large sequencing depth. The genetic and exposure-history diversity represented was limited by the small number of donors.

TCR CDR3 regions were amplified from genomic DNA by multiplex PCR using the deep immunoSEQ assay. For each cell subset, the extracted genomic DNA was distributed evenly across all wells of several immunoSEQ 96-well plates, and each plate served as one replicate. Each replicate PCR for sorted subsets received around 0.2 ug genomic DNA, equal to about 30,000 T cell genomes. Purified libraries were measured with a Qubit 3.0 fluorometer, size-checked on a Bioanalyzer 2100, and measured again with the KAPA Library Quantification kit. Every immunoSEQ 96-well plate was sequenced on a dedicated single-read 150-cycle Illumina NextSeq 550 flow cell. On the study's bioinformatics: The immunoSEQ output contained only junctional sequences without quality scores, so filtering could not match that applied to full-length reads. Sequences were annotated with PyIR, a Python wrapper for IgBLAST v1.9, and V/J genes and CDR3 were assigned using IMGT germline references. Reads with weak V/J assignments (E-value above 1e-6), missing CDR3, stop codons, out-of-frame junctions, or ambiguous translated residues were removed. V3J clonotypes were defined as sequences sharing the same inferred V gene, J gene, and CDR3 amino acid sequence. Percentage overlap between repertoires was computed as shared unique clonotypes divided by the size of the smaller repertoire. RTK rarefaction, the Chao1 estimator, and Recon v2.1 estimates of unobserved clonotypes were used to assess repertoire richness. OLGA was used to compute generation probabilities for all TCRbeta clonotypes that the gDNA method yielded from several donors. As stored in TCRdb, this immuneACCESS dataset retains in-frame rearrangements with V and J assigned. A fraction of the clones does not appear; measured against another copy, unresolved V genes explain less than half of the discrepancy, and the remainder lacks a known reason. The V and J calls and clone size are taken from that table; D and trimming were inferred from the DNA. The sample records nearly 2 million clones, less than 95% of which are singletons. The ten largest make up 1% to 1.5% of the sample.

CD8 naive samples were CD45RO-negative cells positively selected for CCR7, giving a CD45RA+CCR7+ population that excluded TemRA cells. The donors were healthy, HIV-negative adults with no recently reported acute infections or vaccinations. Only Caucasian adults living in Nashville, Tennessee, USA were represented among the donors. After blood collection by leukapheresis, PBMCs were isolated using Ficoll-Histopaque density gradient centrifugation and then cryopreserved in the vapor phase of liquid nitrogen. Analytical flow cytometry was used to check the purity and quantity of every magnetically sorted T cell population. From each sorted fraction, genomic DNA was isolated and quantified by UV absorbance on a Nanodrop 2000c. In the case of this clone: Its cognate antigen has yet to be identified. No quality values exist for individual bases; no much larger clone is one base distant.

Based on the germline V gene, the CDR1 and CDR2 sequences are WSHSY and SAAADI. Relative to germline, V is 2 bases shorter and J is 3 bases shorter, with 5 bases between their ends. From cysteine to phenylalanine, the CDR3 is 12 amino acids long. Just CDR3 DNA is preserved here, 36 bases in frame from base 1. The rearrangement combines TRBV10-2 with TRBJ2-7; no confident D gene assignment can be made. The receptor was derived from a man aged 18 to 29 in good health. Sequencing was done on a sample of naive CD8+ T cells sorted from blood. Per the publication, the cell subset or site label means: CD45RA+CCR7+. The DNA reads as follows: TGCGCCAGCAGTGAGGGCCTCTACGAGCAGTACTTC. Its translation is CASSEGLYEQYF.